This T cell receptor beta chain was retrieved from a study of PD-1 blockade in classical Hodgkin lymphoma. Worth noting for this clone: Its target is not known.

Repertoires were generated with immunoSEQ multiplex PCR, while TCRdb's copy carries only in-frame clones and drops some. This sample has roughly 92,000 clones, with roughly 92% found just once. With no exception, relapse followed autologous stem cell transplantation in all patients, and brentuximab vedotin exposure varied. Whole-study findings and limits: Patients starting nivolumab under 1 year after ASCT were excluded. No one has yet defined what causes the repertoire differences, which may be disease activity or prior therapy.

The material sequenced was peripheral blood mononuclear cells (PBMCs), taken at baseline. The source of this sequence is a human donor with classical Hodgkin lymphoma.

This CDR3 reads CASSPTGARDELFF. For the CDR3, the DNA is TGCGCCAGCAGCCCAACTGGGGCCAGAGACGAGCTGTTTTTT. V gene TRBV4-1 combines with J gene TRBJ2-2; D is possibly TRBD1 (5 bases). Trimming left V 4 bases short and J 11 bases short, with 17 bases between. CDR3 length: 14 amino acids. Germline assignment: CDR1 MGHRA and CDR2 YSYEKL.